This is a list of T cell receptor beta chains from one sample in a study of CD8 T cells in ankylosing spondylitis. TCRdb ran MiXCR on the 5' RACE reads and lists one entry per CDR3 protein. The data contain 700,000 or so distinct CDR3 sequences, around 19% of them singletons. Sequenced: blood, either unsorted or a sorted T cell fraction (not recorded which). The receptors here all came from a male donor with ankylosing spondylitis. Both conserved end residues are part of each CDR3. D genes are given only for firm matches. Some rows have no size entry. The others give once, few or many, or a class for an expanded clone.

d_gene: .; j_gene: TRBJ2-2; abundance: .; v_gene: TRBV5-1; CDR3aa: CASTDGGELFF; CDR3nt: TGCGCCAGCACCGACGGGGGGGAGCTGTTTTTT
d_gene: TRBD1; j_gene: TRBJ2-5; abundance: few; v_gene: TRBV20-1; CDR3aa: CSGGQGIQETQYF; CDR3nt: TGCAGCGGCGGACAGGGGATCCAAGAGACCCAGTACTTC
d_gene: TRBD1; j_gene: TRBJ1-2; abundance: .; v_gene: TRBV9; CDR3aa: CASSVMGQGSNYGYTF; CDR3nt: TGTGCCAGCAGCGTTATGGGACAGGGATCTAACTATGGCTACACCTTC
d_gene: .; j_gene: TRBJ2-3; abundance: few; v_gene: TRBV2; CDR3aa: CASGGLDSTDTQYF; CDR3nt: TGTGCCAGCGGGGGACTCGATAGCACAGATACGCAGTATTTT
d_gene: TRBD1; j_gene: TRBJ2-7; abundance: few; v_gene: TRBV2; CDR3aa: CASSGDREVEQYF; CDR3nt: TGTGCCAGCAGTGGGGACAGGGAAGTCGAGCAGTACTTC
d_gene: .; j_gene: TRBJ2-7; abundance: .; v_gene: TRBV12-3/TRBV12-4; CDR3aa: CASSLAVQTYEQYF; CDR3nt: TGTGCCAGCAGTTTAGCGGTCCAGACCTACGAGCAGTACTTC
d_gene: .; j_gene: TRBJ1-1; abundance: few; v_gene: TRBV11-2; CDR3aa: CASSKMQGSSAFF; CDR3nt: TGTGCCAGCAGCAAGATGCAGGGTAGTAGTGCTTTCTTT
d_gene: .; j_gene: TRBJ2-1; abundance: .; v_gene: TRBV4-1; CDR3aa: CASSHGLAEQFF; CDR3nt: TGCGCCAGCAGCCATGGCCTAGCGGAGCAGTTCTTC
d_gene: .; j_gene: TRBJ2-2; abundance: .; v_gene: TRBV6-1; CDR3aa: CASSEVDTGELFF; CDR3nt: TGTGCCAGCAGTGAAGTGGACACCGGGGAGCTGTTTTTT
d_gene: .; j_gene: TRBJ2-7; abundance: few; v_gene: TRBV29-1; CDR3aa: CSVERVGVSGYEQYF; CDR3nt: TGCAGCGTTGAAAGGGTCGGGGTATCGGGCTACGAGCAGTACTTC
d_gene: .; j_gene: TRBJ1-2; abundance: few; v_gene: TRBV28; CDR3aa: CASTYGVGISGYTF; CDR3nt: TGTGCCAGCACCTATGGAGTGGGGATCTCTGGCTACACCTTC
d_gene: .; j_gene: TRBJ2-2; abundance: many; v_gene: TRBV20-1; CDR3aa: CSVWNTGELFF; CDR3nt: TGCAGTGTGTGGAACACCGGGGAGCTGTTTTTT
d_gene: .; j_gene: TRBJ1-4; abundance: few; v_gene: TRBV29-1; CDR3aa: CSVGIKRGDYEKLFF; CDR3nt: TGCAGCGTTGGAATCAAGAGGGGCGATTATGAAAAACTGTTTTTT
d_gene: TRBD1; j_gene: TRBJ2-7; abundance: .; v_gene: TRBV11-2; CDR3aa: CASSLPQGTTYEQYF; CDR3nt: TGTGCCAGCAGCTTACCACAGGGGACCACCTACGAGCAGTACTTC
d_gene: TRBD2; j_gene: TRBJ2-1; abundance: .; v_gene: TRBV5-1; CDR3aa: CASSGLGTSGKAGYNEQFF; CDR3nt: TGCGCCAGCAGCGGCCTCGGGACTAGCGGGAAGGCGGGCTACAATGAGCAGTTCTTC
d_gene: .; j_gene: TRBJ2-1; abundance: .; v_gene: TRBV6-2/TRBV6-3; CDR3aa: CASSNSDSYYNEQFF; CDR3nt: TGTGCCAGCAGTAACTCGGACTCCTACTACAATGAGCAGTTCTTC
d_gene: TRBD1; j_gene: TRBJ2-2; abundance: few; v_gene: TRBV7-7; CDR3aa: CASSRTGSPNTGELFF; CDR3nt: TGTGCTAGCAGCAGGACAGGGTCACCGAACACCGGGGAGCTGTTTTTT
d_gene: .; j_gene: TRBJ2-1; abundance: .; v_gene: TRBV25-1; CDR3aa: CASTLGRWQFF; CDR3nt: TGTGCCAGCACCTTAGGACGCTGGCAGTTCTTC
d_gene: TRBD2; j_gene: TRBJ2-3; abundance: once; v_gene: TRBV7-6; CDR3aa: CASSLTGGGQDTQYF; CDR3nt: TGTGCCAGCAGCTTAACCGGGGGAGGGCAAGATACGCAGTATTTT
d_gene: .; j_gene: TRBJ2-1; abundance: .; v_gene: TRBV7-2; CDR3aa: CASSLGLYYNEQFF; CDR3nt: TGTGCCAGCAGCTTAGGACTATACTACAATGAGCAGTTCTTC
d_gene: .; j_gene: TRBJ1-1; abundance: .; v_gene: TRBV12-3/TRBV12-4; CDR3aa: CASSLSAGGYTEAFF; CDR3nt: TGTGCCAGCAGTTTAAGTGCGGGGGGGTACACTGAAGCTTTCTTT
d_gene: TRBD2; j_gene: TRBJ2-2; abundance: many; v_gene: TRBV7-2; CDR3aa: CASSLLAGGTGELFF; CDR3nt: TGTGCCAGCAGTCTTCTAGCGGGAGGAACCGGGGAGCTGTTTTTT
d_gene: .; j_gene: TRBJ2-7; abundance: .; v_gene: TRBV13; CDR3aa: CASSLESGNSYEQYF; CDR3nt: TGTGCCAGCAGCTTAGAGAGTGGGAACTCCTACGAGCAGTACTTC
d_gene: TRBD2; j_gene: TRBJ2-3; abundance: few; v_gene: TRBV7-3; CDR3aa: CASSWRGGADTQYF; CDR3nt: TGTGCCAGCAGCTGGCGGGGGGGGGCAGATACGCAGTATTTT
d_gene: .; j_gene: TRBJ1-1; abundance: .; v_gene: TRBV4-3; CDR3aa: CASSQTLLNTEAFF; CDR3nt: TGCGCCAGCAGCCAAACGTTATTGAACACTGAAGCTTTCTTT
d_gene: .; j_gene: TRBJ2-2; abundance: .; v_gene: TRBV29-1; CDR3aa: CSVPKGGELFF; CDR3nt: TGCAGCGTCCCCAAGGGGGGGGAGCTGTTTTTT
d_gene: .; j_gene: TRBJ2-3; abundance: .; v_gene: TRBV6-5; CDR3aa: CASSYTNGDTQYF; CDR3nt: TGTGCCAGCAGTTACACCAACGGGGATACGCAGTATTTT
d_gene: TRBD1; j_gene: TRBJ2-2; abundance: few; v_gene: TRBV11-2; CDR3aa: CASIPFTSRDSELFF; CDR3nt: TGTGCCAGCATCCCATTCACCTCCCGGGACAGCGAGCTGTTTTTT
d_gene: .; j_gene: TRBJ2-5; abundance: few; v_gene: TRBV20-1; CDR3aa: CSARDPARAAQETQYF; CDR3nt: TGCAGTGCTAGAGATCCAGCGCGGGCAGCCCAAGAGACCCAGTACTTC
d_gene: .; j_gene: TRBJ2-5; abundance: .; v_gene: TRBV7-2; CDR3aa: CASSEWRGWETQYF; CDR3nt: TGTGCCAGCAGTGAGTGGCGGGGCTGGGAGACCCAGTACTTC
d_gene: TRBD2; j_gene: TRBJ2-5; abundance: .; v_gene: TRBV4-1; CDR3aa: CASSQDFSGGSGGAETQYF; CDR3nt: TGCGCCAGCAGCCAAGATTTTTCGGGAGGAAGCGGGGGGGCGGAGACCCAGTACTTC
d_gene: .; j_gene: TRBJ1-6; abundance: .; v_gene: TRBV7-3; CDR3aa: CASSLAGSNSPLHF; CDR3nt: TGTGCCAGCAGCCTGGCTGGGTCGAATTCACCCCTCCACTTT
d_gene: TRBD2; j_gene: TRBJ2-1; abundance: many; v_gene: TRBV29-1; CDR3aa: CSVISGGSSYNEQFF; CDR3nt: TGCAGCGTTATATCGGGCGGGAGCTCTTACAATGAGCAGTTCTTC
d_gene: TRBD1; j_gene: TRBJ2-3; abundance: few; v_gene: TRBV5-5; CDR3aa: CASSARQGYTDTQYF; CDR3nt: TGTGCCAGCAGCGCCAGACAGGGGTACACAGATACGCAGTATTTT
d_gene: .; j_gene: TRBJ1-1; abundance: few; v_gene: TRBV20-1; CDR3aa: CSARGTAKNTEAFF; CDR3nt: TGCAGTGCTAGAGGGACGGCGAAGAACACTGAAGCTTTCTTT
d_gene: TRBD1; j_gene: TRBJ2-3; abundance: .; v_gene: TRBV5-1; CDR3aa: CASGGTGWADTQYF; CDR3nt: TGCGCCAGCGGAGGGACAGGTTGGGCAGATACGCAGTATTTT
d_gene: .; j_gene: TRBJ2-3; abundance: few; v_gene: TRBV2; CDR3aa: CASKVGGGDTQYF; CDR3nt: TGTGCCAGCAAGGTCGGGGGAGGAGATACGCAGTATTTT
d_gene: TRBD2; j_gene: TRBJ2-7; abundance: few; v_gene: TRBV11-2; CDR3aa: CASTRGRVLEEQYF; CDR3nt: TGTGCTTCTACTAGAGGGAGGGTCCTAGAGGAGCAGTACTTC
d_gene: TRBD2; j_gene: TRBJ2-7; abundance: few; v_gene: TRBV12-3/TRBV12-4; CDR3aa: CASRASGLSYEQYF; CDR3nt: TGTGCCAGCAGAGCTAGCGGTCTCTCCTACGAGCAGTACTTC
d_gene: TRBD2; j_gene: TRBJ2-1; abundance: .; v_gene: TRBV4-1; CDR3aa: CASRRDYRGNEQFF; CDR3nt: TGCGCCAGCAGGAGGGACTATAGGGGCAATGAGCAGTTCTTC
d_gene: .; j_gene: TRBJ2-3; abundance: .; v_gene: TRBV6-6; CDR3aa: CASTAADTQYF; CDR3nt: TGTGCCAGCACTGCCGCAGATACGCAGTATTTT
d_gene: .; j_gene: TRBJ1-6; abundance: .; v_gene: TRBV5-5; CDR3aa: CASSLTGWSPLHF; CDR3nt: TGTGCCAGCAGCTTGACAGGGTGGTCACCCCTCCACTTT
d_gene: .; j_gene: TRBJ2-4; abundance: few; v_gene: TRBV12-3/TRBV12-4; CDR3aa: CASSPGTPSKNIQYF; CDR3nt: TGTGCCAGCAGCCCTGGGACACCTAGTAAAAACATTCAGTACTTC
d_gene: .; j_gene: TRBJ2-1; abundance: few; v_gene: TRBV27; CDR3aa: CASSLPMIGGNEQFF; CDR3nt: TGTGCCAGCAGTTTACCGATGATAGGGGGCAATGAGCAGTTCTTC
d_gene: TRBD1; j_gene: TRBJ2-3; abundance: .; v_gene: TRBV18; CDR3aa: CASSPPGTGSDTQYF; CDR3nt: TGTGCCAGCTCACCTCCCGGGACAGGGTCAGATACGCAGTATTTT
d_gene: TRBD2; j_gene: TRBJ2-1; abundance: few; v_gene: TRBV10-3; CDR3aa: CAIRGTSGNPTHEQFF; CDR3nt: TGTGCCATCCGCGGGACTAGCGGGAACCCCACCCATGAGCAGTTCTTC
d_gene: TRBD2; j_gene: TRBJ2-3; abundance: .; v_gene: TRBV6-1; CDR3aa: CASSASLAAAWDTQYF; CDR3nt: TGTGCCAGCAGTGCTTCACTAGCGGCCGCGTGGGATACGCAGTATTTT
d_gene: .; j_gene: TRBJ2-3; abundance: many; v_gene: TRBV10-3; CDR3aa: CAISEPGSTDTQYF; CDR3nt: TGTGCCATCAGTGAGCCAGGAAGCACAGATACGCAGTATTTT
d_gene: .; j_gene: TRBJ1-1; abundance: .; v_gene: TRBV27; CDR3aa: CASSLIDRNTEAFF; CDR3nt: TGTGCCAGCAGTTTAATAGATCGGAACACTGAAGCTTTCTTT
d_gene: TRBD2; j_gene: TRBJ2-1; abundance: few; v_gene: TRBV4-1; CDR3aa: CASSQKGPLADYNEQFF; CDR3nt: TGCGCCAGCAGCCAAAAGGGGCCACTAGCGGACTACAATGAGCAGTTCTTC